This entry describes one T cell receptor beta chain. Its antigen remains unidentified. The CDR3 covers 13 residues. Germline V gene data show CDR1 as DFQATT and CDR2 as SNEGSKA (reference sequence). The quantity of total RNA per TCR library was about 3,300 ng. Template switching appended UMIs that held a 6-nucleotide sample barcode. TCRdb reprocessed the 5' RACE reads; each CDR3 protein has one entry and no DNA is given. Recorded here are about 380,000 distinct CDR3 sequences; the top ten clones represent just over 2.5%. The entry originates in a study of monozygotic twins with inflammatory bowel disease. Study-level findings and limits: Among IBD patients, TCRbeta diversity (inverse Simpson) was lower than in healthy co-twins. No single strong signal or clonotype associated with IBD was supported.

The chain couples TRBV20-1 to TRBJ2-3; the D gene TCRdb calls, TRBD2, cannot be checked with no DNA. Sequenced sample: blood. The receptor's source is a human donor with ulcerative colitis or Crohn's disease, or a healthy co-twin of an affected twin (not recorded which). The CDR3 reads CSAASGPADTQYF.